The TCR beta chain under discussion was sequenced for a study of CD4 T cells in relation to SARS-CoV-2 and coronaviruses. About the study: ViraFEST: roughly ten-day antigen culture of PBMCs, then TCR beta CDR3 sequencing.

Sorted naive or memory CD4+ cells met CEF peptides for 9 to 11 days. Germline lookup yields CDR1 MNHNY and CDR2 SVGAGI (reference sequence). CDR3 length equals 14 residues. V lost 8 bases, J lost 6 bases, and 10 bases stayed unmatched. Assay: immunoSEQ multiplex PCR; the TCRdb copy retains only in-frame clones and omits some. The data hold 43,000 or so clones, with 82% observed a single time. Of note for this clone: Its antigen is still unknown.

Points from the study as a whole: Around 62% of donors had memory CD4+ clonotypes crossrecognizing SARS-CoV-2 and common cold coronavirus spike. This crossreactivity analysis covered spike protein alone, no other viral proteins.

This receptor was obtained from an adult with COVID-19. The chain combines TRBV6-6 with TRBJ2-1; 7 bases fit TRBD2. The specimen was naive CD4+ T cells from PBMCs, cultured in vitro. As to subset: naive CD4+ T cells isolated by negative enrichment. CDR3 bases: TGTGCCAGCGGGAGGGCGGAAATTAGCAATGAGCAGTTCTTC. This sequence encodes CASGRAEISNEQFF.